This note documents a single T cell receptor beta chain sequence. Antigen: not known. CDR3 length: 14 residues. Trimming pared 2 bases from V and 3 bases from J, leaving 10 bases between. CDR1 is KGHSH and CDR2 is LQKENI in the germline V gene. Data came from immunoSEQ multiplex PCR; TCRdb stores just in-frame clones and leaves some out. Counted here are over 2 million clones, roughly 92% occurring once; the ten biggest clones make up approximately 0.41%. The study separated CD4+ cells into CD45RA+ naive and CD45RA-negative memory subsets. This specimen comes from a study of shared clonotypes between healthy human individuals. Study results and caveats: Represented diversity (both genetic and exposure-history) was limited by the small number of donors.

Sample: naive CD4+ T cells from PBMCs. Specified subset: CD45RA+ positively selected. This TCR was sampled from a young man in good health. Some clones in this sample may be carry-over from other donors' samples. The rearrangement joins TRBV18 to TRBJ1-2; unclear D gene. The CDR3 region is CASSPSGSHYGYTF. In nucleotides, the CDR3 is TGTGCCAGCTCACCATCAGGTTCCCACTATGGCTACACCTTC.